The 32 T cell receptor beta chains in this list originate from one sample, sequenced in a study of OX40 agonist ivuxolimab in advanced cancers. Receptors were amplified or captured by the immunoSEQ multiplex PCR assay. Sourced from immuneACCESS, this table was stored by TCRdb with only in-frame sequences that have V and J called. A share of the clones is absent; for the studies checked, an unresolved V gene accounts for under half, and the remainder has no known explanation. The sample table records about 130,000 clones; 85% to 95% of these occur just once. Around 0.84% of the sample goes to the ten largest clones. Sequences were derived from CD4+ or CD8+ T cells sorted from blood, sampled in a trial of the OX40 agonist ivuxolimab. The origin of the receptors is an adult with an advanced solid tumor such as melanoma, head and neck, liver or kidney cancer.

This chain joins TRBV7-3 and TRBJ2-5, with 13 bases aligning to TRBD2. The germline CDR1 and CDR2 sequences are SGHTA and FQGTGA. The V gene end was trimmed by 5 bases and the J gene end by 5 bases; junction bases not matched to a gene: 2. The CDR3 totals 14 residues. CDR3 amino acids: CASSPTSGRETQYF. CDR3 DNA sequence: TGTGCCAGCAGCCCGACTAGCGGGAGGGAGACCCAGTACTTC.

The gene calls are TRBV28 and TRBJ2-3; 11 nucleotides match TRBD2. The germline V gene encodes CDR1 MDHEN and CDR2 SYDVKM. Unmatched junction bases numbered 13, after V lost 5 bases and J lost 0 bases. The CDR3 extends over 19 amino acids. The CDR3 DNA reads as TGTGCCAGCAGTCCCACCGGGACTAGCGGCGCCCTGAGCACAGATACGCAGTATTTT. It is translated as CASSPTGTSGALSTDTQYF.

V usage is TRBV4-1 and J usage is TRBJ2-7; D gene uncertain. V lost 0 bases and J lost 0, with 9 bases in between. Germline loops: CDR1 MGHRA, CDR2 YSYEKL. This CDR3 is built from 15 residues. The CDR3, as DNA: TGCGCCAGCAGCCAAGAAGGGTCTAGCTCCTACGAGCAGTACTTC. Protein sequence: CASSQEGSSSYEQYF.

Comment on this clone: At the DNA level, this CDR3 is encoded by other sequences in the same sample as well. CDR3 sequence: CASSPPGPNYGYTF. The CDR3, as DNA: TGTGCCAGCTCACCACCAGGCCCTAACTATGGCTACACCTTC. The chain recombines TRBV18 with TRBJ1-2; D ambiguous. Germline CDR1 and CDR2: KGHSH and LQKENI. V lost 0 bases and J 0 bases, leaving 5 bases between the germline ends. This CDR3 has 14 residues.

The J gene is TRBJ1-1, the V gene TRBV6-6; TRBD1 matches 7 bases. CDR3 length: 13 residues. Germline lookup yields CDR1 MNHNY and CDR2 SVGAGI (reference sequence). After removal of 7 bases from V and 1 base from J, the junction contained 3 bases not matched to a gene. The CDR3 loop is CASKGQWNTEAFF. The CDR3 nucleotides are TGTGCCAGCAAGGGACAGTGGAACACTGAAGCTTTCTTT.

V and J are TRBV27 and TRBJ1-3; 9 bases match TRBD1. The CDR3 is 16 amino acids. CDR1 and CDR2 from the germline V gene are MNHEY and SMNVEV (reference sequence). The ends lost 4 bases at V and 2 bases at J; junction bases unmatched: 6. The CDR3 spells CASSWTGVTTGNTIYF. CDR3 sequence (DNA): TGTGCCAGCAGTTGGACAGGGGTTACTACTGGAAACACCATATATTTT.

A single count supports this clone. The gene calls are TRBV11-2 and TRBJ2-7; D call uncertain. Looked up from germline, CDR1 is SGHAT and CDR2 is FQNNGV. CDR3 length: 13 residues. Trimming took 4 bases from V and 5 from J, leaving 12 bases between them. The CDR3 protein is CASSSKLTHEQYF. The CDR3 region has the DNA TGTGCCAGCAGCTCGAAACTCACACACGAGCAGTACTTC.

This chain connects TRBV7-9 to TRBJ1-3; the D gene is possibly TRBD1 (5 bases). V was pared by 5 bases and J by 0 bases, with 11 bases between. The CDR3 length is 15 residues. From germline, CDR1 is SEHNR and CDR2 FQNEAQ (reference sequence). CDR3 sequence (DNA): TGTGCCAGCAGCCGGCCGGGGCTCTCTGGAAACACCATATATTTT. Its translation: CASSRPGLSGNTIYF.

V usage is TRBV27 and J usage is TRBJ2-1; TRBD2 matches at 14 bases. The CDR3 spans 15 residues. Germline CDR1 reads MNHEY; CDR2 reads SMNVEV (reference sequence). Germline trimming cut 6 bases from V and 7 bases from J; bases unmatched to any gene: 5. The CDR3: CASRGLAGVGNEQFF. The CDR3 DNA is TGTGCCAGCAGGGGACTAGCGGGAGTAGGAAATGAGCAGTTCTTC.

The chain joins TRBV5-1 to TRBJ2-7; 10 nucleotides align to TRBD2. The CDR3 is 16 amino acids. Germline V lookup: CDR1 SGHRS, CDR2 YFSETQ. The V segment lost 0 bases and the J segment 4 bases; nucleotides outside the gene matches: 7. DNA of the CDR3: TGCGCCAGCAGCTTGGCTTTAGCGGGAGGCCAATACGAGCAGTACTTC. Amino acid sequence: CASSLALAGGQYEQYF.

The CDR3 sequence: CASSQDWAASYEQYF. The CDR3, as DNA: TGTGCCAGCAGCCAAGATTGGGCAGCTTCCTACGAGCAGTACTTC. This chain connects TRBV4-2 to TRBJ2-7; the D is unclear. This CDR3 region has 15 residues. V was trimmed by 0 bases and J by 1 base, leaving 10 bases between them. CDR1 LGHNA and CDR2 YNFKEQ come from the germline V gene.

The V gene is TRBV18, the J gene TRBJ1-1; 8 bases agree with TRBD1. This CDR3 has 17 residues. V lost 1 base to trimming and J lost 4 bases; unmatched junction nucleotides: 11. Germline CDR1 reads KGHSH; CDR2 reads LQKENI. CDR3 nucleotides: TGTGCCAGCTCACCACGGTCCCAGACAGGGGACAGCACTGAAGCTTTCTTT. Amino acids: CASSPRSQTGDSTEAFF. Supplemented by reference TRBV18 and TRBJ1-1, the full variable domain reads NAGVMQNPRHLVRRRGQEARLRCSPMKGHSHVYWYRQLPEEGLKFMVYLQKENIIDESGMPKERFSAEFPKEGPSILRIQQVVRGDSAAYFCASSPRSQTGDSTEAFFGQGTRLTVV.

The chain joins TRBV7-3 to TRBJ2-7, with 7 nucleotides matching TRBD2. The length of the CDR3 is 15 residues. Germline-derived CDR1 and CDR2 are SGHTA and FQGTGA. V gave up 4 bases and J gave up 2 bases; unmatched junction bases: 8. CDR3 protein: CASSSRASGTYEQYF. DNA of the CDR3: TGTGCCAGCAGCTCACGGGCTAGCGGCACCTACGAGCAGTACTTC.

This chain joins TRBV18 and TRBJ1-1; 9 bases are shared with TRBD1. With 3 bases clipped from V and 6 bases from J, the junction kept 8 bases outside the gene matches. CDR1 and CDR2 from the germline V gene are KGHSH and LQKENI. This CDR3 is built from 15 residues. DNA of the CDR3: TGTGCCAGCTCACCCACAGGGGGCGCGACCGCTGAAGCTTTCTTT. Encoded protein: CASSPTGGATAEAFF.

The J gene is TRBJ1-1, the V gene TRBV14; D is uncertain. Trimming took 0 bases from V and 1 from J, leaving 3 bases between them. The CDR3 sequence is 13 residues long. CDR1 SGHDN and CDR2 FVKESK come from the germline V gene. This chain's CDR3 is CASSQEENTEAFF. Written as DNA, the CDR3 is TGTGCCAGCAGCCAAGAAGAGAACACTGAAGCTTTCTTT.

This clone was seen just once. V is TRBV11-2 and J is TRBJ1-2; no clear D gene. Germline values: CDR1 SGHAT, CDR2 FQNNGV. The V and J ends lost 3 bases and 6 bases respectively, with 14 bases between them. This CDR3 has 14 residues. The CDR3 coding sequence is TGTGCCAGCAGCTTTTATCGCCCGCAGGATGGCTACACCTTC. It translates to CASSFYRPQDGYTF.

V and J are TRBV5-4 and TRBJ2-5, with TRBD1 identical over 9 bases. With 4 bases clipped from V and 0 bases from J, the junction kept 7 bases outside the gene matches. The CDR3 has 16 amino acids. Looked up from germline, CDR1 is SGHNT and CDR2 is YYREEE (reference sequence). As DNA, the CDR3 is TGTGCCAGCAGCCCGGACAGGGGAGTGTACCAAGAGACCCAGTACTTC. Amino acids: CASSPDRGVYQETQYF.

The chain carries TRBV27 and TRBJ2-5; D may be TRBD1 or TRBD2 (6 bases each). This CDR3 has 15 residues. V was trimmed by 6 bases and J by 1 base, leaving 15 bases between them. Germline CDR1 reads MNHEY; CDR2 reads SMNVEV (reference sequence). CDR3 bases: TGTGCCAGCAGGCCAGGGGAGGCAGGCCAAGAGACCCAGTACTTC. This sequence encodes CASRPGEAGQETQYF.

V gene TRBV7-8 combines with J gene TRBJ1-6; 8 nucleotides align to TRBD1. The V and J ends lost 1 base and 7 bases, in that order; junction bases with no gene match: 9. This CDR3 comprises 17 residues. The germline gives CDR1 SGHVS, CDR2 FQNEAQ. CDR3 in amino acids: CASSLGSVRGLNSPLHF. CDR3 DNA sequence: TGTGCCAGCAGCTTAGGGTCAGTCAGGGGGCTAAATTCACCCCTCCACTTT.

The chain is built from TRBV4-2 and TRBJ1-3; 10 bases align to TRBD1. The CDR3 extends over 16 amino acids. Trimming at V came to 6 bases and at J to 3 bases, leaving 8 bases not matched to a gene. CDR1 is LGHNA, CDR2 YNFKEQ, per germline. The CDR3 region has the DNA TGTGCCAGCAGACCCGGGACAGGGGCGGGTGGAAACACCATATATTTT. Protein product: CASRPGTGAGGNTIYF.

The V and J genes are TRBV19 and TRBJ2-7; D possibly corresponds to TRBD1 (6 bases). The CDR3 consists of 16 residues. CDR1 LNHDA and CDR2 SQIVND come from the germline V gene (reference sequence). V shed 5 bases and J shed 6 bases, with 23 bases lying between them. The chain's CDR3 is CASSPGLGLLGGEQYF. The CDR3 DNA follows: TGTGCCAGTAGTCCGGGCTTGGGGCTCCTAGGGGGCGAGCAGTACTTC. The full variable domain, completed using reference TRBV19 and TRBJ2-7, is DGGITQSPKYLFRKEGQNVTLSCEQNLNHDAMYWYRQDPGQGLRLIYYSQIVNDFQKGDIAEGYSVSREKKESFPLTVTSAQKNPTAFYLCASSPGLGLLGGEQYFGPGTRLTVT.

The chain has TRBV5-1 and TRBJ2-5; possibly TRBD1 for D (5 bases). The CDR3 runs to 12 residues. Germline V gives CDR1 SGHRS, CDR2 YFSETQ. The V end lost 6 bases, the J end lost 4 bases, and 10 bases lay between the germline ends. The CDR3 sequence is CASKGVGETQYF. CDR3 coding DNA: TGCGCCAGCAAAGGGGTTGGAGAGACCCAGTACTTC.

This chain joins TRBV6-6 and TRBJ2-7, with D unresolved. This CDR3 has 15 residues. V lost 1 base to trimming and J lost 4 bases, with 14 bases between them. Germline V gene data show CDR1 as MNHNY and CDR2 as SVGAGI (reference sequence). CDR3: CASSYFLGKGYEQYF. The DNA for the CDR3 is TGTGCCAGCAGTTACTTTCTGGGGAAGGGATACGAGCAGTACTTC.

This clone has only a few counts. The V and J genes are TRBV21-1 and TRBJ1-5; the listed D gene, TRBD1, was not tested against the DNA. TRBV21-1 is a pseudogene segment. This CDR3 has 14 amino acids. The CDR3 region is CASSESGQVEPQHF. CDR3 nucleotides: TGTGCCAGCAGCGAATCAGGCCAAGTGGAGCCCCAGCATTTT.

The CDR3 is CASSTEQGARPEAFF. DNA for the CDR3: TGTGCCAGCAGTACCGAACAGGGGGCGCGTCCTGAAGCTTTCTTT. The rearrangement joins TRBV28 to TRBJ1-1; 9 nucleotides agree with TRBD1. Trimming cost V 5 bases and J 6 bases; bases outside gene matches: 10. The CDR3 extends over 15 amino acids. The germline CDR1 and CDR2 sequences are MDHEN and SYDVKM.

V and J are TRBV5-6 and TRBJ2-5; 8 bases align to TRBD1. The germline CDR1 and CDR2 sequences are SGHDT and YYEEEE. This CDR3 region has 16 residues. V lost 4 bases to trimming and J lost 0 bases; unmatched junction nucleotides: 8. In DNA form, the CDR3 reads TGTGCCAGCAGCCTAGTGGGACAGGCGGACCAAGAGACCCAGTACTTC. Residues: CASSLVGQADQETQYF.

This clone showed up just once. The chain links TRBV6-5 to TRBJ2-7; D possibly corresponds to TRBD1 (6 bases). V lost 2 bases to trimming and J lost 0 bases, with 11 bases between them. CDR3 length: 15 amino acids. CDR1 and CDR2 from the germline V gene are MNHEY and SVGAGI. CDR3 sequence: CASSYNDRPSYEQYF. The CDR3 DNA sequence: TGTGCCAGCAGTTACAACGACAGGCCCTCCTACGAGCAGTACTTC.

J is TRBJ2-6 and V is TRBV18, with 7 positions matching TRBD2. The ends lost 1 base at V and 2 bases at J; junction bases unmatched: 2. The CDR3 is 16 amino acids. The germline gives CDR1 KGHSH, CDR2 LQKENI. CDR3 sequence (DNA): TGTGCCAGCTCACCACGGGGAGGGACTGGGGCCAACGTCCTGACTTTC. Amino acid sequence: CASSPRGGTGANVLTF.

This clone appeared once. The CDR3: CASSYLGQNNSPLHF. The DNA of the CDR3 is TGTGCCAGCAGTTACTTGGGCCAGAATAATTCACCCCTCCACTTT. This rearrangement joins TRBV6-5 to TRBJ1-6; no clear D gene. Germline V gene data show CDR1 as MNHEY and CDR2 as SVGAGI. V lost 1 base to trimming and J lost 5 bases, with 9 bases between them. This CDR3 region has 15 residues.

The rearrangement links TRBV6-1 to TRBJ2-7; the D gene is possibly TRBD1 (5 bases). From germline, CDR1 is MNHNS and CDR2 SASEGT. The CDR3 has 14 amino acids. Trimming removed 8 bases at V and 0 bases at J, with 14 bases between. The CDR3 bases are TGTGCCAGCGGAACTCAAGACAGCTCCTACGAGCAGTACTTC. Translation gives CASGTQDSSYEQYF.

The chain is built from TRBV7-2 and TRBJ2-3; maybe TRBD2 (5 bases). With 0 bases removed from V and 1 base from J, the gap between germline ends came to 11 bases. Germline V gene lookup returns CDR1 SGHTA and CDR2 FQGNSA. The CDR3 is 16 residues long. For the CDR3, the DNA is TGTGCCAGCAGCTTAGCGAGGGATCGAGGCACAGATACGCAGTATTTT. Protein sequence: CASSLARDRGTDTQYF.

The rearrangement uses TRBV7-9 and TRBJ2-6, with D possibly TRBD2 on 5 matching bases. This CDR3 is 19 amino acids long. Trimming removed 4 bases from V and 1 base from J, with 20 bases in between. Germline-derived CDR1 and CDR2 are SEHNR and FQNEAQ (reference sequence). CDR3 sequence (DNA): TGTGCCAGCAGCTCAAATCCCCGGGAATGGGAGTCTGGGGCCAACGTCCTGACTTTC. Protein product: CASSSNPREWESGANVLTF.